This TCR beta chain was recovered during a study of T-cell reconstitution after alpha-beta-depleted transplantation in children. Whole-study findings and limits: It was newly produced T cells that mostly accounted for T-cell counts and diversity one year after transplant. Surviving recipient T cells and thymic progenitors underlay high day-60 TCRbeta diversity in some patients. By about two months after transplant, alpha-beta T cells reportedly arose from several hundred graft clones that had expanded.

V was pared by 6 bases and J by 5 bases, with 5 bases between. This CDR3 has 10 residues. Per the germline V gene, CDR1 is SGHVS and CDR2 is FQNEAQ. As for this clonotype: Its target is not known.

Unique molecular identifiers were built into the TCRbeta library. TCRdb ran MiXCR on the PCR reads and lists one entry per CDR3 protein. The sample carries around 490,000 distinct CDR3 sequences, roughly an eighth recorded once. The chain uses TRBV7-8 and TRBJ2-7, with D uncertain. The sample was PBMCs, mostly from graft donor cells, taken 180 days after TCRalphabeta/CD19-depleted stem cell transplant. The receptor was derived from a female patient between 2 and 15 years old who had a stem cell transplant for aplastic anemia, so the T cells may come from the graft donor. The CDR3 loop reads CASRGDEQYF. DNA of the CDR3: TGTGCCAGCAGAGGAGACGAGCAGTACTTC.